This record looks at one TCR beta chain sequence and its context. The data were obtained in a study of T cells after somatic rescue of genetic block. Sequenced by immunoSEQ multiplex PCR; TCRdb stores in-frame clones only, minus some. Of 65,000 to 70,000 clones listed, around 93% were seen once; the top ten hold 2.9%. V was pared by 2 bases and J by 4 bases, with 14 bases between. CDR3 length: 15 amino acids. From germline, CDR1 is MNHEY and CDR2 SMNVEV (reference sequence). J is TRBJ1-1 and V is TRBV27, with D possibly TRBD1 on 5 matching bases. The sequenced sample consisted of peripheral blood mononuclear cells (PBMCs). This receptor was obtained from a man aged 40-50 years. The CDR3 coding sequence is TGTGCCAGCAGTTTAGATTCTACAGGAGTCACTGAAGCTTTCTTT. Encoded protein: CASSLDSTGVTEAFF.